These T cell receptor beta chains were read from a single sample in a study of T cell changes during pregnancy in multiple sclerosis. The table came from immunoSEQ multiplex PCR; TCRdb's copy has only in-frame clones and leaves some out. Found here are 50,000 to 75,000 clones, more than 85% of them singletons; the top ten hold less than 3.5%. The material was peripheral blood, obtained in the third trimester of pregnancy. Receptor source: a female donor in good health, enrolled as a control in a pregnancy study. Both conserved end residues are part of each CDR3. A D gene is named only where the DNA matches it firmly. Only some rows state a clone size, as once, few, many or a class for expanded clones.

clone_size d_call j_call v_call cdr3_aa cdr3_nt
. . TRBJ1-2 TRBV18 CASSPTGDRINYGYTF TGTGCCAGCTCACCCACCGGGGATAGAATTAACTATGGCTACACCTTC
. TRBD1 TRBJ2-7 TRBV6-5 CASRPGQANDEQYF TGTGCCAGCAGGCCGGGACAGGCGAACGACGAGCAGTACTTC
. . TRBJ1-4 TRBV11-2 CASSLEGGINEKLFF TGTGCCAGCAGCTTAGAGGGGGGAATTAATGAAAAACTGTTTTTT
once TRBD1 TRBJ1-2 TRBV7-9 CASSLQGALILYGYTF TGTGCCAGCAGCTTACAGGGGGCGCTTATCCTCTATGGCTACACCTTC
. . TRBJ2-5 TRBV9 CASSVGWDGGTQYF TGTGCCAGCAGCGTAGGGTGGGACGGGGGGACCCAGTACTTC
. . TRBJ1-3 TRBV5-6 CASSWGGGLPGNTIYF TGTGCCAGCAGCTGGGGGGGAGGTCTACCTGGAAACACCATATATTTT
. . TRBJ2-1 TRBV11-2 CASSLAPSGNEQFF TGTGCCAGCAGCTTAGCACCCAGCGGCAATGAGCAGTTCTTC
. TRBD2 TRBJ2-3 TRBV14 CASSRLAALDTQYF TGTGCCAGCTCGAGACTAGCGGCCCTCGATACGCAGTATTTT
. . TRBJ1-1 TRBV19 CASSIDRGAAEAFF TGTGCCAGTAGTATAGATCGGGGGGCCGCTGAAGCTTTCTTT
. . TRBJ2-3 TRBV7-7 CASSLQRGDTQYF TGTGCTAGCAGCTTACAGCGCGGAGATACGCAGTATTTT
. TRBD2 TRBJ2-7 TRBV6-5 CASSKLAGGYEQYF TGTGCCAGCAGTAAACTAGCGGGAGGATACGAGCAGTACTTC
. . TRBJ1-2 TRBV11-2 CASSLPAGYGYTF TGTGCCAGCAGCTTACCAGCAGGCTATGGCTACACCTTC
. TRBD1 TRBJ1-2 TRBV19 CASESGQGAGGYTF TGTGCCAGTGAATCGGGACAGGGGGCGGGGGGCTACACCTTC
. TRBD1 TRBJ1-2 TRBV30 CAWSSPGQVFYGYTF TGTGCCTGGAGTTCGCCGGGACAGGTTTTCTATGGCTACACCTTC
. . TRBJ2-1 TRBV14 CASSRLGDEQFF TGTGCCAGCAGCCGACTAGGTGATGAGCAGTTCTTC
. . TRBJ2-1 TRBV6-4 CASSDGAADEQFF TGTGCCAGCAGTGACGGGGCAGCCGATGAGCAGTTCTTC
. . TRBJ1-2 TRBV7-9 CASSFPWTETYGYTF TGTGCCAGCAGCTTTCCCTGGACAGAAACCTATGGCTACACCTTC
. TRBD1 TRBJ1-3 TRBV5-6 CASRTTGGLTGNTIYF TGTGCCAGCAGGACGACAGGGGGCTTGACTGGAAACACCATATATTTT
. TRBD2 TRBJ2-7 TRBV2 CASRREGYEQYF TGTGCCAGCAGACGGGAGGGTTACGAGCAGTACTTC
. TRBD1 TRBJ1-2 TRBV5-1 CASSLGQGQIYGYTF TGCGCCAGCAGCTTAGGACAGGGCCAAATCTATGGCTACACCTTC
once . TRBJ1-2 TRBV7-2 CASSLREANYGYTF TGTGCCAGCAGCTTACGTGAGGCTAACTATGGCTACACCTTC
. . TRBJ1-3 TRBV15 CATSPRGRRSGNTIYF TGTGCCACCAGCCCACGCGGTCGGCGCTCTGGAAACACCATATATTTT
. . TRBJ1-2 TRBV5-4 CASSTDTLYGYTF TGTGCCAGCAGTACCGACACCCTCTATGGCTACACCTTC
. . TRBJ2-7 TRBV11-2 CASSSHRELYEQYF TGTGCCAGCAGCTCCCACAGGGAACTCTACGAGCAGTACTTC
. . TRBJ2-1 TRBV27 CASSLSAAPYNEQFF TGTGCCAGCAGTTTGTCGGCGGCTCCCTACAATGAGCAGTTCTTC
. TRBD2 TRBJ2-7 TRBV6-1 CASSESIGRHEQYF TGTGCCAGCAGTGAAAGTATCGGGAGGCACGAGCAGTACTTC
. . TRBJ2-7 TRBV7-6 CASSLNREYEQYF TGTGCCAGCAGCTTAAACAGGGAATACGAGCAGTACTTC